This T cell receptor beta chain was sequenced in a study of Ad26.COV2.S vaccination and SARS-CoV-2 variants. Study conclusions and caveats: It was vaccine recipients, not placebo recipients, who had the higher spike-specific TCR breadth.

Treatment defined: roughly 20 received Ad26.COV2.S at low or high dose, single or two shots; about 5 received placebo; per-sample allocation not given. Collection of samples fell on day 63 after the first vaccine or placebo injection. Comment on this clone: The antigen remains undetermined.

Produced via immunoSEQ multiplex PCR; TCRdb's table is partial and in-frame only. The repertoire holds 440,000 or so clones, with about nine tenths as singletons. Deletions cut 7 bases from V and 3 bases from J, with 12 bases between. The germline gives CDR1 MDHEN, CDR2 SYDVKM. The CDR3 has 13 amino acids. The J gene is TRBJ1-1, the V gene TRBV28; D unclear. The receptor comes from a person aged 18 to 59 who received the Ad26.COV2.S COVID-19 vaccine or a placebo. Specimen: peripheral blood, collected in a trial of Ad26.COV2.S vaccine versus placebo. The CDR3: CASIHGGDTEAFF. The CDR3 nucleotides are TGTGCCAGCATCCACGGTGGGGACACTGAAGCTTTCTTT.